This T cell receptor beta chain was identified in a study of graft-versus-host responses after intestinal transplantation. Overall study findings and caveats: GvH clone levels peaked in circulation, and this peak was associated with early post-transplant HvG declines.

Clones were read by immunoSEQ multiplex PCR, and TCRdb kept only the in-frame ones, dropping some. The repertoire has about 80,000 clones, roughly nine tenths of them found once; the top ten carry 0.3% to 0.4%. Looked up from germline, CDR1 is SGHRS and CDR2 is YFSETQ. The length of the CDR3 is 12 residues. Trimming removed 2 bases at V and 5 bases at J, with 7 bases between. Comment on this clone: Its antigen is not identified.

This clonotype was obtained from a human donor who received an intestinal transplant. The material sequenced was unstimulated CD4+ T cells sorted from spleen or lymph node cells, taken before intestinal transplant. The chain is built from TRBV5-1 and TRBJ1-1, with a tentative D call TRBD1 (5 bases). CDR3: CASSFGGTEAFF. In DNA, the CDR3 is TGCGCCAGCAGCTTTGGGGGGACTGAAGCTTTCTTT.